The present T cell receptor beta chain was sequenced within a study of liver allograft versus peripheral blood T cells. Across the study: Recipients' peripheral blood supplied the T cell receptor repertoires against which those in transplanted livers were compared.

In TCRdb, the reads were re-called with MiXCR into one record per CDR3 protein. The sample contains about 3,000 distinct CDR3 sequences, around 16% of which appear only once. In regard to this clonotype: Its antigen is unidentified.

The CDR3 loop spans 17 amino acids. The ends were cut back, 5 bases at V and 0 bases at J, with 17 bases in the middle. CDR1 and CDR2 from the germline V gene are SEHNR and FQNEAQ (reference sequence). The study's findings and limits: The authors reported that T cell receptor repertoires inside liver allografts differed from those in peripheral blood.

The gene calls are TRBV7-9 and TRBJ1-5, with a tentative D call TRBD1 (6 bases). This receptor was obtained from a human patient who had a liver transplant. A subset of T cells may come from the graft donor. CDR3 nucleotide sequence: TGTGCCAGCAGCCTCGACAGTGGGGGCTATAGCAATCAGCCCCAGCATTTT. Its protein is CASSLDSGGYSNQPQHF.